One TCR beta chain is described in this entry. Its antigen remains undetermined. No per-base quality is available; no much larger clone lies one base away. To prepare the library, the immunoSEQ multiplex PCR assay was applied. In the original analysis: Shannon entropy, which takes clonal size distribution into account, was used to quantify repertoire diversity. The Gini-Simpson index (Simpson_1-D) was used to measure inequality of clonotype distribution. TCRdb obtained this table from immuneACCESS and retained in-frame rearrangements with V and J assigned. These tables miss some clones; where compared with another copy, unresolved V genes account for less than half of the shortfall, and the remainder is unexplained. V and J calls and clone size are as listed in that table; D and trimming were resolved from the DNA. This sample has 9,000 to 10,000 clones in its table, and around 79% of those were observed once. The biggest ten clones account for around 4.6% of the sample.

The data originate from a study of stem cell transplantation in POMP-related autoinflammatory disease listed by TCRdb under 2021. Context from the whole study: It was hypothesized that MHC class I-dependent CD8+ T-cell differentiation and positive selection are impaired by defective thymoproteasomes, resulting in skewing of the TRB repertoire. Prior to transplant, the patients had skewing toward CD4+ naive T cells, low CD8+ T-cell proportions, and reduced T-cell cytokine secretion. The effect of POMP deficiency on T-cell receptor beta repertoire diversity and CDR3 characteristics was assessed by high-throughput TRB sequencing. After transplant, DNA chimerism analysis showed 100% donor engraftment of neutrophils and platelets through one year.

General study outcomes and caveats: The number of unique TRB V-J gene pairings in PRAID patients was restricted. Across all analyzed T-cell subsets, PRAID patients tended toward lower TRB diversity and higher clonality. In PRAID patients, the trend toward increased clonality and lower diversity reached statistical significance only for regulatory T cells.

This sample's time point label indicates: after hematopoietic stem cell transplant. PRAID was a condition in which autoinflammation came alongside prominent immunodeficiency. Before TRB sequencing, the T-cell subsets, namely conventional T cells, CD8+ T cells, regulatory T cells, and T follicular helper cells, were sorted. The material was CD4+ T cells from PBMCs, obtained after stem cell transplantation. This clonotype was obtained from a human patient with POMP-related autoinflammation and immune dysregulation (PRAID). Following a transplant, some T cells may be graft donor cells, not patient cells.

The nucleotide sequence is TGTGCCAGCAGCTTAAACCGCGGCTCCGCGAACACTGAAGCTTTCTTT. This translates into CASSLNRGSANTEAFF. The chain links TRBV7-3 with TRBJ1-1, with the D gene too uncertain to name. The CDR3, from cysteine to phenylalanine, totals 16 residues. CDR3 DNA only is kept here, 48 bases in frame from base 1. A distance of 13 bases separates the germline ends of V and J, which lose 1 base and 1 base respectively. Reading the germline V gene gives CDR1 SGHTA and CDR2 FQGTGA.